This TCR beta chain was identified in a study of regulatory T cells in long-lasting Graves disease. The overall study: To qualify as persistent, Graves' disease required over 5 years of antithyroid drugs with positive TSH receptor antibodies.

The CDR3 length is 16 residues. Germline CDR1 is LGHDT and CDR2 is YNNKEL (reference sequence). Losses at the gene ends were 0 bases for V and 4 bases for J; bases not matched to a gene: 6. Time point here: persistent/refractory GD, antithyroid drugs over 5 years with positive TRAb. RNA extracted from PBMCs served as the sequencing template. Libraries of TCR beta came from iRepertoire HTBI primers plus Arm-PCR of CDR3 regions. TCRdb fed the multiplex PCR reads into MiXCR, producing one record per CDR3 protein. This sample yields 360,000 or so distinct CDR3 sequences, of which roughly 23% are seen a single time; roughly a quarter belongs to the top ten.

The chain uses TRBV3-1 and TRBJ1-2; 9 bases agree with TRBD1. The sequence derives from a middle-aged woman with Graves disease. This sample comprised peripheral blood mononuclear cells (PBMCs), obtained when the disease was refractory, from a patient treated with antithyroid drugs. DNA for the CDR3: TGTGCCAGCAGCCAAGAGGGGACAGGGTACTTCTATGGCTACACCTTC. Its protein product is CASSQEGTGYFYGYTF. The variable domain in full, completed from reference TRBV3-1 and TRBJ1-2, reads DTAVSQTPKYLVTQMGNDKSIKCEQNLGHDTMYWYKQDSKKFLKIMFSYNNKELIINETVPNRFSPKSPDKAHLNLHINSLELGDSAVYFCASSQEGTGYFYGYTFGSGTRLTVV.